This TCR beta chain was obtained from a study of identical twins. Findings and caveats of the study: Beta out-of-frame sequences showed weaker excess twin sharing. Invariant MAIT and iNKT cells are populations that could partly confound zero-insertion analyses. High-abundance cord blood beta clonotypes had fewer insertions; memory repertoires showed none.

Unique molecular identifiers were present on cDNA, and template switching added a universal primer site. TCRdb reanalysed the 5' RACE reads using MiXCR and keeps one entry per CDR3 protein. The sample holds some 1,600,000 distinct CDR3 sequences, around 33% seen once. Notes on this clonotype: Its matching antigen is unknown.

CDR3 size: 15 residues. V was shortened by 4 bases and J by 2 bases, with 15 bases between the two germline ends. The germline V gene has CDR1 SEHNR and CDR2 FQNEAQ (reference sequence). The chain couples TRBV7-9 to TRBJ2-7; TRBD1 might be the D (5 bases). The clonotype originates from a newborn girl in good health. The sample taken for sequencing was cord blood. The CDR3 sequence: CASSSSDSDAYEQYF. CDR3 DNA: TGTGCCAGCAGCTCCTCCGACAGCGACGCCTACGAGCAGTACTTC.